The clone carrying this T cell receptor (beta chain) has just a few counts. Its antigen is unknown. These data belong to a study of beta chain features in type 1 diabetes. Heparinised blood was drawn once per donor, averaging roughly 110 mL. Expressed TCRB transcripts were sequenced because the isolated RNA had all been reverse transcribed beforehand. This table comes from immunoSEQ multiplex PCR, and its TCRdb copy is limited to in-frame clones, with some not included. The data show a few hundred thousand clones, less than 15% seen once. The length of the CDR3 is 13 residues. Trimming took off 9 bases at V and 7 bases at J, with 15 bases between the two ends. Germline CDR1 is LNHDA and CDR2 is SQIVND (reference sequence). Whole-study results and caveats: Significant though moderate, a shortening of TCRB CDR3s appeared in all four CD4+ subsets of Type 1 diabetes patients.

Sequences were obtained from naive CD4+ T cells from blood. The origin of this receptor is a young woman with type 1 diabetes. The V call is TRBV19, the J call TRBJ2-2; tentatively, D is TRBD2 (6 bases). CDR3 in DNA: TGTGCCAGCTCGGGACTGCCCATCGGGGAGCTGTTTTTT. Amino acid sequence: CASSGLPIGELFF.